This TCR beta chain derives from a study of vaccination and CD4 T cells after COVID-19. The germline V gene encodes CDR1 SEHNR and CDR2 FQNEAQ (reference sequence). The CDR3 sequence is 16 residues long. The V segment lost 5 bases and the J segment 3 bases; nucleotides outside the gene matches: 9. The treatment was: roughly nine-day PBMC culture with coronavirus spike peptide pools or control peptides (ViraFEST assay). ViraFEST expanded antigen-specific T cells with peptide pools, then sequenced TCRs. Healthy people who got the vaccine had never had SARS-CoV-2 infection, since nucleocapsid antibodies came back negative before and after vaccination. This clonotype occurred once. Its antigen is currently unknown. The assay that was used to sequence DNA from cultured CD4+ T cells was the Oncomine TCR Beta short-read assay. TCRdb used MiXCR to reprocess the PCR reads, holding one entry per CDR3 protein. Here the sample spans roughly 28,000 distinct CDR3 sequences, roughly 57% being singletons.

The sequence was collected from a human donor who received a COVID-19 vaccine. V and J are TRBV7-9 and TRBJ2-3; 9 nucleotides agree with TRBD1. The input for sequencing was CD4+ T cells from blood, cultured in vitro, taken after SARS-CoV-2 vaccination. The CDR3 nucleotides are TGTGCCAGCAGCACCCAACAGGGGGCAGGGACAGATACGCAGTATTTT. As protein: CASSTQQGAGTDTQYF. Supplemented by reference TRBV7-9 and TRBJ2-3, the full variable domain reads DTGVSQNPRHKITKRGQNVTFRCDPISEHNRLYWYRQTLGQGPEFLTYFQNEAQLEKSRLLSDRFSAERPKGSFSTLEIQRTEQGDSAMYLCASSTQQGAGTDTQYFGPGTRLTVL.